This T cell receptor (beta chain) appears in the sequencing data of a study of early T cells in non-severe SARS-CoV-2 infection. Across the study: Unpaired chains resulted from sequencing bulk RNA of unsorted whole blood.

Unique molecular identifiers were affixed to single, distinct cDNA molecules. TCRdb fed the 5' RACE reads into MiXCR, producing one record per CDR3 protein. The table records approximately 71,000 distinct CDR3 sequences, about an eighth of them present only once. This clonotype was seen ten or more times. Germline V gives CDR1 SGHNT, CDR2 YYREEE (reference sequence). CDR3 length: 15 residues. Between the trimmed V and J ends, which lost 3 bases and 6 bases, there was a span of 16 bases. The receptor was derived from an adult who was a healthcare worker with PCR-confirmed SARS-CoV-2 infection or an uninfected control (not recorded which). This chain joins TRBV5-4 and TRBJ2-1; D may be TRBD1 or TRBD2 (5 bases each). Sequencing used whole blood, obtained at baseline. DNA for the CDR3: TGTGCCAGCAGCTATGGGACCGTTCTGATCAATGAGCAGTTCTTC. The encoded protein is CASSYGTVLINEQFF.